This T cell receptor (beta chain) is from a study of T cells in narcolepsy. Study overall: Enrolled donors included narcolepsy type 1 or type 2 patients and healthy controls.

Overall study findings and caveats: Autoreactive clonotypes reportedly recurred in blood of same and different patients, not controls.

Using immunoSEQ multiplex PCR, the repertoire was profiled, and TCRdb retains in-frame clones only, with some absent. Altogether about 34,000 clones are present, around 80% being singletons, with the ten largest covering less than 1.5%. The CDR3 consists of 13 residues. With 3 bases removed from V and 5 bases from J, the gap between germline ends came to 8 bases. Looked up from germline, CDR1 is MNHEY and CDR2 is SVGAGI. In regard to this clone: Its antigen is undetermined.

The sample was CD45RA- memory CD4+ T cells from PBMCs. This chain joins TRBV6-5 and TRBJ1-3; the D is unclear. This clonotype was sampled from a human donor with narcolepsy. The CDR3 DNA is TGTGCCAGCAGTTATTCCGAACGAAACACCATATATTTT. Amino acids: CASSYSERNTIYF.